This passage covers 16 T cell receptor beta chains from one sample sequenced in a study of T-cell reconstitution after alpha-beta-depleted transplantation in children. This sample's TCRbeta library carried unique molecular identifier barcodes. From the PCR reads, TCRdb called clonotypes with MiXCR, one entry per CDR3 protein. The sample has 280,000 or so distinct CDR3 sequences; around 10% are singletons. Source: peripheral blood, taken 180 days after TCRalphabeta/CD19-depleted stem cell transplant. These receptors were obtained from a male patient aged 2 to 9 who had a stem cell transplant for chronic granulomatous disease, so the T cells may come from the graft donor.

This clonotype occurred many times. V usage is TRBV29-1 and J usage is TRBJ2-7; D remains ambiguous. V was shortened by 5 bases and J by 0 bases, with 5 bases between the two germline ends. The germline V gene encodes CDR1 SQVTM and CDR2 ANQGSEA. The CDR3 is 11 residues long. CDR3 sequence reads: CSVFLSYEQYF. The CDR3 DNA follows: TGCAGCGTTTTCCTCTCCTACGAGCAGTACTTC.

There are a few counts of this clonotype. The chain recombines TRBV20-1 with TRBJ2-1, with 11 bases matching TRBD2. The V gene's germline CDR1 is DFQATT and CDR2 SNEGSKA (reference sequence). V lost 2 bases to trimming and J lost 8 bases; unmatched junction nucleotides: 11. The CDR3 is 16 amino acids. CDR3 coding DNA: TGCAGTGCTAGAATTAGCGGGAGGGCCCTCAACGATGAGCAGTTCTTC. Translation: CSARISGRALNDEQFF.

This clonotype was counted at least ten times. The chain couples TRBV7-2 to TRBJ2-6; D remains unclear. Germline values: CDR1 SGHTA, CDR2 FQGNSA. There are 15 residues in the CDR3. The ends were cut back, 2 bases at V and 0 bases at J, with 5 bases in the middle. CDR3 amino acids: CASSLNPSGANVLTF. DNA for the CDR3: TGTGCCAGCAGCTTAAATCCCTCTGGGGCCAACGTCCTGACTTTC.

This clonotype was detected many times. J is TRBJ2-7 and V is TRBV10-1; no clear D gene. The V gene lost 3 bases and the J gene lost 1 base, with 4 bases spanning the gap. CDR3 length equals 12 residues. Germline V gene sequence: CDR1 WNHNN, CDR2 SYGVQD (reference sequence). The CDR3, as DNA: TGCGCCAGCAGTGATATTTCCTACGAGCAGTACTTC. As protein: CASSDISYEQYF.

Note on this clonotype: A much larger clone differs by one base, so this may be a read error. CDR3: CASSPSRGMAGELFF. In DNA, the CDR3 is TGTGCCAGCAGCCCCTCCAGGGGGATGGCCGGGGAGCTGTTTTTT. The chain joins TRBV28 to TRBJ2-2; 7 nucleotides match TRBD1. The germline gives CDR1 MDHEN, CDR2 SYDVKM. The trim removed 6 bases at V and 6 bases at J, leaving 10 bases unmatched. This CDR3 comprises 15 residues. Supplemented by reference TRBV28 and TRBJ2-2, the full variable domain reads DVKVTQSSRYLVKRTGEKVFLECVQDMDHENMFWYRQDPGLGLRLIYFSYDVKMKEKGDIPEGYSVSREKKERFSLILESASTNQTSMYLCASSPSRGMAGELFFGEGSRLTVL.

This clonotype was observed at least ten times. This rearrangement joins TRBV9 to TRBJ2-7, with TRBD2 as a possible D gene (5 bases). Trimming took off 1 base at V and 0 bases at J, with 8 bases between the two ends. CDR3 length: 14 residues. Germline CDR1 and CDR2: SGDLS and YYNGEE. CDR3 sequence (DNA): TGTGCCAGCAGCGTAAGCGGCTTCTCCTACGAGCAGTACTTC. Translation: CASSVSGFSYEQYF.

The chain recombines TRBV18 with TRBJ2-6; D uncertain. This CDR3 region has 17 residues. Looked up from germline, CDR1 is KGHSH and CDR2 is LQKENI. V lost 4 bases to trimming and J lost 0 bases, with 13 bases between them. The CDR3 nucleotides read TGTGCCAGCTCACTACGAGGCAGCCTCTCTGGGGCCAACGTCCTGACTTTC. As protein: CASSLRGSLSGANVLTF.

V usage is TRBV3-1 and J usage is TRBJ2-3; D is ambiguous. Germline loops: CDR1 LGHDT, CDR2 YNNKEL (reference sequence). The CDR3 runs 16 residues. V shed 0 bases and J shed 0 bases, with 10 bases lying between them. The CDR3 DNA follows: TGTGCCAGCAGCCAAGAGCGGAGCACTAGCACAGATACGCAGTATTTT. It yields the protein CASSQERSTSTDTQYF.

On this clonotype: A read error may be the cause here, since a much bigger clone is one base away. The V call is TRBV20-1, the J call TRBJ2-2, with TRBD2 matching over 9 bases. Germline values: CDR1 DFQATT, CDR2 SNEGSKA (reference sequence). The length of the CDR3 is 16 residues. Trimming cost V 1 base and J 4 bases; bases outside gene matches: 7. The CDR3 sequence: CSARGTSGFGTGELFF. CDR3 sequence (DNA): TGCAGTGCTAGAGGTACTAGCGGGTTTGGCACCGGGGAGCTGTTTTTT.

This clonotype was counted ten times or more. This sequence joins TRBV5-1 and TRBJ2-2, with no clear D. The CDR3 extends over 16 amino acids. V was pared by 5 bases and J by 5 bases, with 19 bases between. Germline V CDR1 and CDR2: SGHRS, YFSETQ. The CDR3 region has the DNA TGCGCCAGCAGGGTCCTTTCCGGCGGTGGGACCGGGGAGCTGTTTTTT. Residues: CASRVLSGGGTGELFF.

This clonotype appeared many times. The V call is TRBV6-1, the J call TRBJ2-5; maybe TRBD1 (6 bases). Trimming took off 6 bases at V and 1 base at J, with 9 bases between the two ends. Germline values: CDR1 MNHNS, CDR2 SASEGT. This CDR3 has 13 amino acids. CDR3: CASREQGQETQYF. In DNA form, the CDR3 reads TGTGCCAGCAGAGAACAGGGCCAAGAGACCCAGTACTTC.

Many counts were recorded for this clonotype. The chain uses TRBV12-3 or TRBV12-4 and TRBJ1-2; D ambiguous. Deletions cut 3 bases from V and 10 bases from J, with 15 bases between. CDR3 length: 13 amino acids. The CDR3, as DNA: TGTGCCAGCAGTTTTAGCCAGTTTAGTGACTACACCTTC. It is translated as CASSFSQFSDYTF.

This clonotype has a count of ten or more. V usage is TRBV5-5 and J usage is TRBJ2-1; 11 positions agree with TRBD2. The ends lost 3 bases at V and 7 bases at J; junction bases unmatched: 3. Germline-derived CDR1 and CDR2 are SGHKS and YYEKEE (reference sequence). CDR3 length: 14 residues. CDR3 DNA sequence: TGTGCCAGCAGCTCCGGGACTAGCGGTAATGAGCAGTTCTTC. This translates into CASSSGTSGNEQFF.

Many counts were recorded for this clonotype. The rearrangement links TRBV6-1 to TRBJ1-2; 7 nucleotides align to TRBD1. V was clipped by 5 bases and J by 5 bases; unmatched bases: 8. The CDR3 has 14 residues. Germline V gives CDR1 MNHNS, CDR2 SASEGT. DNA for the CDR3: TGTGCCAGCAGTAAACCAGGGGGTTTATATGGCTACACCTTC. It yields the protein CASSKPGGLYGYTF.

In this sample, this clonotype turned up many times. The rearrangement joins TRBV20-1 to TRBJ2-7; 8 bases agree with TRBD2. J was trimmed by 4 bases and V by 0 bases; bases with no gene match: 14. There are 17 residues in the CDR3. Per germline, CDR1 DFQATT and CDR2 SNEGSKA (reference sequence). CDR3 residues: CSARDRPLIGGGYEQYF. The CDR3, as DNA: TGCAGTGCTAGAGACCGTCCCCTAATAGGCGGGGGGTACGAGCAGTACTTC.

Worth noting for this clonotype: This could be a read error, since a much larger clone is one nucleotide away. V gene TRBV7-2 combines with J gene TRBJ2-1; no definite D call. Germline V gene lookup returns CDR1 SGHTA and CDR2 FQGNSA. This CDR3 is built from 16 residues. The V end was cut by 1 base, the J end by 8 bases, with 18 bases between. The CDR3 DNA reads TGTGCCAGCAGCTTAGAAGGGCAGCTGGGGATGTATGAGCAGTTCTTC. This codes for CASSLEGQLGMYEQFF.